Below, 10 T cell receptor beta chains from the same sample are listed, as sequenced in a study of post-analysis software for immune sequencing data. Study-level results: In patients, roughly 5 TRBV segments were more frequent than in controls, with TRBV5-6, TRBV5-1 and TRBV20-1 among them.

The library was made from cDNA and included unique molecular identifiers. Each CDR3 protein gets one entry after TCRdb re-called the PCR reads with MiXCR. Of about half a million distinct CDR3 sequences in the sample, approximately 46% were seen once. Antigen specificity for these receptors is unknown. The sample taken for sequencing was blood. All receptors derive from a girl aged 5 to 17 with multiple sclerosis.

CDR3 protein: CASSLPGQGGYGYTF. In nucleotides, the CDR3 is TGTGCCAGCAGCTTACCAGGGCAGGGCGGCTATGGCTACACCTTC. The chain employs TRBV7-9 and TRBJ1-2; perhaps TRBD1 as D (5 bases). The CDR3 extends over 15 amino acids. The germline CDR1 and CDR2 sequences are SEHNR and FQNEAQ (reference sequence). The germline V and J ends were trimmed by 2 bases and 4 bases, with 14 bases remaining between them. Full variable domain (remainder filled in from reference TRBV7-9 and TRBJ1-2): DTGVSQNPRHKITKRGQNVTFRCDPISEHNRLYWYRQTLGQGPEFLTYFQNEAQLEKSRLLSDRFSAERPKGSFSTLEIQRTEQGDSAMYLCASSLPGQGGYGYTFGSGTRLTVV.

The genes are TRBV27 and TRBJ1-1, with 7 bases that match TRBD1. Per germline, CDR1 MNHEY and CDR2 SMNVEV (reference sequence). J was trimmed by 0 bases and V by 5 bases; bases with no gene match: 9. This CDR3 comprises 16 residues. For the CDR3, the DNA is TGTGCCAGCAGTCCGAGGAGGGACAGCATGAACACTGAAGCTTTCTTT. The encoded protein is CASSPRRDSMNTEAFF.

With respect to this clonotype: A junction end diverges from the germline sequence, so it may reflect a read error. J is TRBJ2-7 and V is TRBV5-1, with 9 bases aligning to TRBD2. Germline V gene data show CDR1 as SGHRS and CDR2 as YFSETQ. The CDR3 sequence is 14 residues long. The CDR3 region is CASSLAGAAYEQYF. The DNA for the CDR3 is TGTGCCAGCAGCTTAGCGGGGGCGGCGTACGAGCAGTACTTC.

This clonotype came up a few times. The rearrangement joins TRBV28 to TRBJ1-2; no definite D call. Trimming stripped 1 base from V and 4 bases from J, with 10 bases between. The CDR3 has 14 amino acids. Germline V gives CDR1 MDHEN, CDR2 SYDVKM. The CDR3 coding sequence is TGTGCCAGCAGTTTATCTCCCAGGTCCTATGGCTACACCTTC. Protein: CASSLSPRSYGYTF.

A few counts support this clonotype. The chain has TRBV7-3 and TRBJ2-1; TRBD2 matches at 8 bases. Germline V gene sequence: CDR1 SGHTA, CDR2 FQGTGA. V was clipped by 8 bases and J by 4 bases; unmatched bases: 4. The CDR3 spans 13 residues. The CDR3 sequence: CASRAGGYNEQFF. Here the CDR3 DNA reads TGTGCCAGCCGGGCGGGGGGTTACAATGAGCAGTTCTTC.

The gene calls are TRBV28 and TRBJ2-7, with D possibly TRBD1 on 6 matching bases. The CDR3 runs 14 residues. V lost 4 bases and J lost 2, with 12 bases in between. Germline-derived CDR1 and CDR2 are MDHEN and SYDVKM. CDR3 sequence (DNA): TGTGCCAGCAGTTCCAACAGGGATACCTACGAGCAGTACTTC. It codes for CASSSNRDTYEQYF.

This rearrangement joins TRBV7-9 to TRBJ1-4; the D gene is possibly TRBD1 (5 bases). Germline CDR1 and CDR2: SEHNR and FQNEAQ (reference sequence). V was cut by 3 bases and J by 7 bases, with 18 bases left in between. CDR3 length: 16 amino acids. The CDR3, as DNA: TGTGCCAGCAGCTTCCCCGTGGAGGGGCGGGGTGAAAAACTGTTTTTT. It encodes CASSFPVEGRGEKLFF.

The rearrangement uses TRBV7-9 and TRBJ1-1; no reliable D call. This CDR3 contains 15 residues. V lost 0 bases, J lost 4 bases, and 12 bases lay in between. Germline-derived CDR1 and CDR2 are SEHNR and FQNEAQ (reference sequence). CDR3 bases: TGTGCCAGCAGCTTAGCGCAGGCGGAGGGCACTGAAGCTTTCTTT. It encodes CASSLAQAEGTEAFF.

This chain connects TRBV5-1 to TRBJ2-5, with 10 nucleotides matching TRBD1. The end of the DNA fits TRBJ2-7 better, so the J call may be wrong. This CDR3 is 13 amino acids long. The germline V gene encodes CDR1 SGHRS and CDR2 YFSETQ. CDR3 protein: CASSWTGGSEQYF. CDR3 in DNA: TGCGCCAGCAGCTGGACAGGGGGGAGCGAGCAGTACTTC.

This clonotype was counted between two and nine times. The CDR3 region has the DNA TGCGCCAGCAGCTTGGTTACGACAGGGAGTAGTCGGGAGACCCAGTACTTC. It yields the protein CASSLVTTGSSRETQYF. The chain joins TRBV5-1 to TRBJ2-7; 7 bases map to TRBD1. The J call is doubtful: the DNA matches TRBJ2-5 better. Germline lookup yields CDR1 SGHRS and CDR2 YFSETQ. The CDR3 has 17 residues.